This T cell receptor beta chain was identified in a study of tumor and adjacent non-tumor tissue in lung cancer. The overall study: Each sample yielded 3.5 million to 4.5 million productive TCRbeta reads on average.

No cell sorting was done before RNA was extracted from the tissue. TCRbeta libraries were built with three rounds of nested PCR, modified from ARM-PCR. TCRdb used MiXCR to reprocess the multiplex PCR reads, holding one entry per CDR3 protein. Among 65,000 to 95,000 distinct CDR3 sequences listed, around 65% were seen once. This clonotype was observed a single time. The sequence derives from an older woman with non-small cell lung cancer. Input material: lung tumor tissue.

The CDR3 spells CSASAISWGSGRYSYNEQFF. CDR3 coding DNA: TGCAGTGCCAGTGCCATCTCATGGGGTAGCGGAAGGTATTCCTACAATGAGCAGTTCTTC. The chain has TRBV20-1 and TRBJ2-1; perhaps TRBD2 as D (6 bases). This CDR3 spans 20 amino acids. Germline-derived CDR1 and CDR2 are DFQATT and SNEGSKA (reference sequence). With 6 bases removed from V and 1 base from J, the gap between germline ends came to 31 bases.